This passage covers 22 T cell receptor beta chains from one sample sequenced in a study of HIV-infected children after antiretroviral therapy interruption. RNA-based 3' RACE libraries used unique molecular identifiers. TCRdb reprocessed the 3' RACE reads via MiXCR and lists one record per CDR3 protein. The sample includes 14,000 to 15,000 distinct CDR3 sequences, 3.4% seen only once; the top ten take around 34%. Indicated treatment: PENTA 11 planned treatment interruption arm or continuous ART arm. The starting material was CD45RO+ CD8+ T cells from PBMCs, pooled from several time points, obtained from a donor given antiretroviral therapy, either interrupted or continuous. The subset is: memory CD8+ CD45RO+ CD45RA- T cells. All receptors derive from a pool of human donors with HIV.

At least ten counts were recorded for this clonotype. J is TRBJ2-2 and V is TRBV24-1; 7 nucleotides agree with TRBD1. V was pared by 3 bases and J by 1 base, with 4 bases of the junction left unmatched. The CDR3 has 16 residues. Germline loops: CDR1 KGHDR, CDR2 SFDVKD. In DNA, the CDR3 is TGTGCCACCAGTGATGAGGGACAGCAGAACACCGGGGAGCTGTTTTTT. Its translation is CATSDEGQQNTGELFF.

This clonotype was seen ten or more times. The chain carries TRBV11-2 and TRBJ2-7; D gene unclear. Per germline, CDR1 SGHAT and CDR2 FQNNGV. This CDR3 has 15 amino acids. Trimming removed 0 bases at V and 6 bases at J, with 15 bases between. CDR3 DNA sequence: TGTGCCAGCAGCTTAGACGGCGCGCAGAGCTCCGAGCAGTACTTC. Amino acids: CASSLDGAQSSEQYF.

Ten or more counts support this clonotype. V gene TRBV27 combines with J gene TRBJ2-3; 10 bases are shared with TRBD1. The CDR3 totals 17 residues. Trimming cost V 3 bases and J 0 bases; bases outside gene matches: 6. CDR1 and CDR2 from the germline V gene are MNHEY and SMNVEV (reference sequence). The CDR3 sequence: CASSFEGQGISTDTQYF. CDR3 DNA: TGTGCCAGCAGTTTTGAGGGACAGGGGATCAGCACAGATACGCAGTATTTT.

The table lists this clonotype with many counts. The V call is TRBV28, the J call TRBJ1-2; 10 bases align to TRBD1. With 2 bases clipped from V and 6 bases from J, the junction kept 9 bases outside the gene matches. The CDR3 extends over 16 amino acids. CDR1 is MDHEN and CDR2 is SYDVKM in the germline V gene. The DNA of the CDR3 is TGTGCCAGCAGTTTAGGAAGCGGGACAGGGGTGCATGGCTACACCTTC. Its translation is CASSLGSGTGVHGYTF.

This clonotype was seen a handful of times. V is TRBV2 and J is TRBJ2-4, with D unclear. Per germline, CDR1 SNHLY and CDR2 FYNNEI. V gave up 7 bases and J gave up 8 bases, with 15 bases separating them. The CDR3 consists of 13 residues. The CDR3: CASTPSSADIQYF. CDR3 in DNA: TGTGCCAGCACTCCATCTTCGGCGGACATTCAGTACTTC. Full variable domain (rest looked up from reference TRBV2 and TRBJ2-4): EPEVTQTPSHQVTQMGQEVILRCVPISNHLYFYWYRQILGQKVEFLVSFYNNEISEKSEIFDDQFSVERPDGSNFTLKIRSTKLEDSAMYFCASTPSSADIQYFGAGTRLSVL.

This clonotype was picked up many times. The chain employs TRBV5-1 and TRBJ2-7; D is unclear. This CDR3 has 9 amino acids. Per germline, CDR1 SGHRS and CDR2 YFSETQ. V was pared by 8 bases and J by 1 base, with 1 base between. The CDR3 DNA sequence: TGCGCCAGATCCTACGAGCAGTACTTC. Protein sequence: CARSYEQYF.

In its sample, this clonotype was seen many times. The rearrangement uses TRBV3-1 and TRBJ2-3; D unclear. The germline V gene encodes CDR1 LGHDT and CDR2 YNNKEL (reference sequence). V lost 0 bases and J lost 1, with 14 bases in between. The CDR3 runs to 17 residues. The CDR3 nucleotides are TGTGCCAGCAGCCAAGATCTTTCCGGATGGGGCACAGATACGCAGTATTTT. It specifies CASSQDLSGWGTDTQYF.

This clonotype is large. This rearrangement joins TRBV7-3 to TRBJ2-1; 10 nucleotides line up with TRBD1. V dropped 0 bases and J dropped 14; count of bases not matched to a gene: 4. There are 13 residues in the CDR3. Germline V gives CDR1 SGHTA, CDR2 FQGTGA. In DNA, the CDR3 is TGTGCCAGCAGCTTAACGGGGACAGGGGAGGAGTTCTTC. The encoded protein is CASSLTGTGEEFF.

This clonotype has at least ten counts. The chain links TRBV2 to TRBJ2-1; 7 nucleotides line up with TRBD1. From germline, CDR1 is SNHLY and CDR2 FYNNEI. The CDR3 has 12 residues. V was clipped by 8 bases and J by 9 bases; unmatched bases: 7. Here the CDR3 reads CASLQDRVEQFF. The CDR3 DNA reads TGTGCCAGCCTCCAAGACAGGGTTGAGCAGTTCTTC.

By sample share, this clonotype is medium-sized (0.01 to 0.1%). V gene TRBV6-6 combines with J gene TRBJ1-2, with D possibly being TRBD1 (6 bases). In germline, CDR1 is MNHNY, CDR2 SVGAGI (reference sequence). The CDR3 has 12 residues. The V gene lost 9 bases and the J gene lost 5 bases, with 13 bases spanning the gap. The CDR3 DNA sequence: TGTGCCAGTCGGGCAGGGACATATGGCTACACCTTC. As protein: CASRAGTYGYTF.

This clonotype has at least ten counts. This rearrangement joins TRBV7-9 to TRBJ1-2, with 7 bases matching TRBD1. The CDR3 totals 13 residues. Germline trimming cut 5 bases from V and 5 bases from J; bases unmatched to any gene: 5. Germline CDR1 SEHNR, CDR2 FQNEAQ (reference sequence). The CDR3 nucleotides are TGTGCCAGCAGCCAGGGGGGAGAGTATGGCTACACCTTC. The encoded protein is CASSQGGEYGYTF. Full variable domain (remainder filled in from reference TRBV7-9 and TRBJ1-2): DTGVSQNPRHKITKRGQNVTFRCDPISEHNRLYWYRQTLGQGPEFLTYFQNEAQLEKSRLLSDRFSAERPKGSFSTLEIQRTEQGDSAMYLCASSQGGEYGYTFGSGTRLTVV.

The sample holds many counts of this clonotype. V gene TRBV28 combines with J gene TRBJ2-3; the match to TRBD1 covers 7 bases. CDR1 and CDR2 (germline): MDHEN, SYDVKM. This CDR3 has 13 residues. V gave up 6 bases and J gave up 7 bases; unmatched junction bases: 7. The DNA for the CDR3 is TGTGCCAGCAGACCCCACAGGGGAAATACGCAGTATTTT. It yields the protein CASRPHRGNTQYF.

The chain employs TRBV7-8 and TRBJ1-1, with 7 bases matching TRBD1. This CDR3 comprises 16 residues. Per the germline V gene, CDR1 is SGHVS and CDR2 is FQNEAQ. V was clipped by 4 bases and J by 1 base; unmatched bases: 9. The CDR3 DNA reads TGTGCCAGCAGCTCTGGTAGACAGGGAAAGAACACTGAAGCTTTCTTT. It codes for CASSSGRQGKNTEAFF. Full variable domain (outside the CDR3, taken from reference TRBV7-8 and TRBJ1-1): GAGVSQSPRYKVAKRGQDVALRCDPISGHVSLFWYQQALGQGPEFLTYFQNEAQLDKSGLPSDRFFAERPEGSVSTLKIQRTQQEDSAVYLCASSSGRQGKNTEAFFGQGTRLTVV.

Ten or more counts support this clonotype. The V and J genes are TRBV11-2 and TRBJ2-1; TRBD1 matches 8 bases. The V and J ends lost 2 bases and 4 bases, in that order; junction bases with no gene match: 7. CDR1 and CDR2 from the germline V gene are SGHAT and FQNNGV. This CDR3 is 16 amino acids long. CDR3 DNA: TGTGCCAGCAGCTTATCAGGGACAGGTCCTTACAATGAGCAGTTCTTC. Amino acid sequence: CASSLSGTGPYNEQFF. The whole variable domain, remainder taken from reference TRBV11-2 and TRBJ2-1, is EAGVAQSPRYKIIEKRQSVAFWCNPISGHATLYWYQQILGQGPKLLIQFQNNGVVDDSQLPKDRFSAERLKGVDSTLKIQPAKLEDSAVYLCASSLSGTGPYNEQFFGPGTRLTVL.

This clonotype was counted many times. This chain links TRBV11-1 with TRBJ1-1; possibly TRBD1 for D (6 bases). Trimming took 3 bases from V and 0 from J, leaving 20 bases between them. Germline CDR1 and CDR2: SGHAT and FQDESV (reference sequence). This CDR3 contains 18 residues. This chain's CDR3 is CASSLFALGARVNTEAFF. In DNA form, the CDR3 reads TGTGCCAGCAGCTTGTTTGCACTGGGGGCGAGGGTGAACACTGAAGCTTTCTTT.

This clonotype appeared many times. This chain joins TRBV3-1 and TRBJ1-6; possibly TRBD1 for D (5 bases). Germline CDR1 and CDR2: LGHDT and YNNKEL (reference sequence). CDR3 length equals 16 residues. V lost 4 bases, J lost 3 bases, and 13 bases lay in between. The CDR3 protein is CASSLASDSYNSPLHF. CDR3 in DNA: TGTGCCAGCAGCCTAGCCTCCGACAGCTATAATTCACCCCTCCACTTT.

This clonotype was counted ten times or more. The chain uses TRBV6-1 and TRBJ2-2; 7 bases are shared with TRBD1. CDR3 size: 15 residues. Losses at the gene ends were 5 bases for V and 3 bases for J; bases not matched to a gene: 6. CDR1 and CDR2 from the germline V gene are MNHNS and SASEGT. The CDR3 DNA is TGTGCCAGCAGTACCGACAGGGAGTACACCGGGGAGCTGTTTTTT. Protein product: CASSTDREYTGELFF.

This clonotype was recorded at least ten times. V and J are TRBV7-6 and TRBJ1-4, with TRBD1 matching 7 bases. Germline CDR1 reads SGHVS; CDR2 reads FNYEAQ. Germline trimming cut 1 base from V and 7 bases from J; bases unmatched to any gene: 9. The CDR3 runs to 16 residues. The CDR3 loop is CASSLEEAGTVEKLFF. The CDR3, as DNA: TGTGCCAGCAGCTTAGAAGAAGCCGGGACAGTTGAAAAACTGTTTTTT.

This clonotype was detected many times. V is TRBV7-8 and J is TRBJ2-5; the match to TRBD1 covers 9 bases. The trim removed 4 bases at V and 1 base at J, leaving 4 bases unmatched. CDR3 length: 15 residues. Per the germline V gene, CDR1 is SGHVS and CDR2 is FQNEAQ. The CDR3 DNA reads TGTGCCAGCAGCTACTGGGACAGGGCCCAAGAGACCCAGTACTTC. Amino acid sequence: CASSYWDRAQETQYF.

This sequence joins TRBV20-1 and TRBJ1-1; 10 nucleotides match TRBD1. This CDR3 region has 14 residues. V dropped 1 base and J dropped 6; count of bases not matched to a gene: 5. Per germline, CDR1 DFQATT and CDR2 SNEGSKA (reference sequence). The CDR3 spells CSARASGQGAEAFF. CDR3 sequence (DNA): TGCAGTGCTAGAGCCTCCGGACAGGGGGCTGAAGCTTTCTTT.

In this sample, this clonotype turned up many times. This rearrangement joins TRBV5-6 to TRBJ1-2; D is perhaps TRBD1 (5 bases). This CDR3 comprises 14 residues. Per the germline V gene, CDR1 is SGHDT and CDR2 is YYEEEE. Between the trimmed V and J ends, which lost 2 bases and 3 bases, there was a span of 11 bases. This CDR3 reads CASSFPGRHYGYTF. In DNA, the CDR3 is TGTGCCAGCAGCTTCCCAGGGCGACACTATGGCTACACCTTC.

The CDR3 spells CSAAEGGGRTDTQYF. The DNA of the CDR3 is TGCAGTGCTGCGGAAGGGGGGGGCCGTACAGATACGCAGTATTTT. This chain joins TRBV20-1 and TRBJ2-3; a weak D match, TRBD2 (7 bases). The CDR3 runs to 15 residues. Germline loops: CDR1 DFQATT, CDR2 SNEGSKA (reference sequence). Trimming stripped 5 bases from V and 3 bases from J, with 18 bases between.